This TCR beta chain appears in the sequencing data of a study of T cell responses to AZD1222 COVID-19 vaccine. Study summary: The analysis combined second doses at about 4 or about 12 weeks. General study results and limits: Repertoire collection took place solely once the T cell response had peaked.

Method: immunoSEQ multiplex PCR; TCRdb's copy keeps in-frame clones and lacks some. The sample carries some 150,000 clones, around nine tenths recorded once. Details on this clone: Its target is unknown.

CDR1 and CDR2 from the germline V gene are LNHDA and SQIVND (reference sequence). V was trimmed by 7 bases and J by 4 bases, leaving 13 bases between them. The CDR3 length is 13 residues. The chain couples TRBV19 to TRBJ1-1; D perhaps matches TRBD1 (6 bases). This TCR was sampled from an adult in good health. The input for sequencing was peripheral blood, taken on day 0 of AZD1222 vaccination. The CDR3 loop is CASNTGKGTEAFF. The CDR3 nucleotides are TGTGCCAGTAATACAGGGAAAGGCACTGAAGCTTTCTTT.